The sequence of this T cell receptor (beta chain) was determined in a study of T cell repertoires in cytomegalovirus infection. One entry per CDR3 protein, called by TCRdb with MiXCR from the reads. The sample shows almost 500,000 distinct CDR3 sequences, about 10% of them seen only once. CDR1 MDHEN and CDR2 SYDVKM come from the germline V gene. Trimming took off 8 bases at V and 2 bases at J, with 18 bases between the two ends. The CDR3 runs to 15 residues. Input material: PBMCs. The chain employs TRBV28 and TRBJ1-1; D might be TRBD1 (5 bases). The receptor was isolated from a human donor in good health (CMV status not recorded). Some clones in this sample may be carry-over from other donors' samples. CDR3 loop: CASGRLPGHNTEAFF. Written as DNA, the CDR3 is TGTGCCAGCGGTCGTCTCCCAGGGCATAACACTGAAGCTTTCTTT.